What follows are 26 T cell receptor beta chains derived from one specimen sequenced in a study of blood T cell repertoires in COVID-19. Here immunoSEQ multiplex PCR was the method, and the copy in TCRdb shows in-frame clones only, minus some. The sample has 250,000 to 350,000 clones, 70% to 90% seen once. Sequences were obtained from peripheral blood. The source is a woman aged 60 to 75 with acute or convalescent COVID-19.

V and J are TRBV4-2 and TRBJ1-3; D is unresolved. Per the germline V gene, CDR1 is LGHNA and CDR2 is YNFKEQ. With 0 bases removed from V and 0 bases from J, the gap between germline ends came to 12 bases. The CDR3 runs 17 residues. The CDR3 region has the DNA TGTGCCAGCAGCCAAGAGGGTTTCGGAGACTCTGGAAACACCATATATTTT. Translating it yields CASSQEGFGDSGNTIYF.

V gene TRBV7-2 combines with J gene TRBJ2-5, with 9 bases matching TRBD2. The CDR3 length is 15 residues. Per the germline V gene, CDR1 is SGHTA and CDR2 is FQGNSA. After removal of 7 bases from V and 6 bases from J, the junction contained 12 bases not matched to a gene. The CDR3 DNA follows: TGTGCCAGCAACCCTGGGGGTAGCGGGAGAAAGACCCAGTACTTC. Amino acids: CASNPGGSGRKTQYF. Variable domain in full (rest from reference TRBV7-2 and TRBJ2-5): GAGVSQSPSNKVTEKGKDVELRCDPISGHTALYWYRQSLGQGLEFLIYFQGNSAPDKSGLPSDRFSAERTGGSVSTLTIQRTQQEDSAVYLCASNPGGSGRKTQYFGPGTRLLVL.

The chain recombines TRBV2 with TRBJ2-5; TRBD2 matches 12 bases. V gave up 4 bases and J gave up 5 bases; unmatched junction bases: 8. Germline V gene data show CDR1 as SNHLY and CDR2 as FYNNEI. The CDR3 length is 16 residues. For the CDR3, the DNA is TGTGCCAGCAGTGGACTAGCGGGAGAAATTCGGGAGACCCAGTACTTC. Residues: CASSGLAGEIRETQYF.

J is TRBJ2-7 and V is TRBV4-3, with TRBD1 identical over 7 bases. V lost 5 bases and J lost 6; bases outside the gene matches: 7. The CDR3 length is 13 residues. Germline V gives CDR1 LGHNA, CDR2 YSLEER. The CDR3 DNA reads TGCGCCAGCAGCGCTAACAGGGGTTCCGAGCAGTACTTC. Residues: CASSANRGSEQYF.

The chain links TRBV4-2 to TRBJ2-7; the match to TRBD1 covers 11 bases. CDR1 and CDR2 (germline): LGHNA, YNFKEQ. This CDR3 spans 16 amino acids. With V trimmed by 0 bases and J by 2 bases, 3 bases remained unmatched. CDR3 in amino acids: CASSQEDRGPPYEQYF. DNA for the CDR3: TGTGCCAGCAGCCAAGAGGACAGGGGGCCGCCCTACGAGCAGTACTTC.

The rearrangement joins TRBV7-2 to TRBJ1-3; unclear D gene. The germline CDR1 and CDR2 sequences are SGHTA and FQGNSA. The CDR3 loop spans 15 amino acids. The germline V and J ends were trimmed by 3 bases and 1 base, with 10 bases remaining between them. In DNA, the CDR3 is TGTGCCAGCAGCTTCCGGGGTTTATCTGGAAACACCATATATTTT. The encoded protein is CASSFRGLSGNTIYF.

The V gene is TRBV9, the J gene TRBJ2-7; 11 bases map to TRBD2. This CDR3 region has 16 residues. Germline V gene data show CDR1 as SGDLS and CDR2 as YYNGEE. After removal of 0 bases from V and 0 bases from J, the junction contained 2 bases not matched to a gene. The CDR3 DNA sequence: TGTGCCAGCAGCGTAGGACTAGCGGGGACCTCCTACGAGCAGTACTTC. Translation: CASSVGLAGTSYEQYF. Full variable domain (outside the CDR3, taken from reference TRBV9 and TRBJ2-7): DSGVTQTPKHLITATGQRVTLRCSPRSGDLSVYWYQQSLDQGLQFLIQYYNGEERAKGNILERFSAQQFPDLHSELNLSSLELGDSALYFCASSVGLAGTSYEQYFGPGTRLTVT.

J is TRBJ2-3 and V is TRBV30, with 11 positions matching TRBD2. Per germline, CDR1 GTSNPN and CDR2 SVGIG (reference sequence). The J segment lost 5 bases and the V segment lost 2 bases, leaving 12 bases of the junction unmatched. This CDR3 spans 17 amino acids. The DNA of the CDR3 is TGTGCCTGGAGTATAAAAAAACTAGCGGGGGCAGGAGATACGCAGTATTTT. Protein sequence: CAWSIKKLAGAGDTQYF.

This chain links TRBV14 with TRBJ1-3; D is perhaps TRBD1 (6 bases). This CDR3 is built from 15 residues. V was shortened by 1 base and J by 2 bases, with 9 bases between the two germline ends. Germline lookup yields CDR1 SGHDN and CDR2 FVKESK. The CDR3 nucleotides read TGTGCCAGCAGCCAAGTACAGGGAACTGGAAACACCATATATTTT. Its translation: CASSQVQGTGNTIYF.

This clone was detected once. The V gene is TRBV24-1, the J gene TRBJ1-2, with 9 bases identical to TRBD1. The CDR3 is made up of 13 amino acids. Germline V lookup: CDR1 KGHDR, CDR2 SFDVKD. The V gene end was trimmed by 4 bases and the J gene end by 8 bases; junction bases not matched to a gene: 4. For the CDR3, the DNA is TGTGCCACCAGTGAACAGGGGGCGCGGGGCTACACCTTC. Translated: CATSEQGARGYTF.

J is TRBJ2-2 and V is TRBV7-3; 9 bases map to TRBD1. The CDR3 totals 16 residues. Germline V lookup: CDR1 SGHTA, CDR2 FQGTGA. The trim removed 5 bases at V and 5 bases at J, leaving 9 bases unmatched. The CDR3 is CASSLVIGQGTGELFF. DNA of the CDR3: TGTGCCAGCAGCCTCGTGATCGGACAGGGGACCGGGGAGCTGTTTTTT.

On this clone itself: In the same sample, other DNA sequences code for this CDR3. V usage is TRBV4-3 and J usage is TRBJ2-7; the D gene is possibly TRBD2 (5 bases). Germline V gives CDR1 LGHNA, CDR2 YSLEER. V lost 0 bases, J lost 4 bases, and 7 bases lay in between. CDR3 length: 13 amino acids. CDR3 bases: TGCGCCAGCAGCCAAGATCGAGGGTACGAGCAGTACTTC. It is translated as CASSQDRGYEQYF.

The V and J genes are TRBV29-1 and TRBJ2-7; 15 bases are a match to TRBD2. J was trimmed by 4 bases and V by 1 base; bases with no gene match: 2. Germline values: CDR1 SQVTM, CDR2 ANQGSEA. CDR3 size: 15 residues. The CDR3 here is CSVEGGLAGGYEQYF. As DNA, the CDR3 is TGCAGCGTTGAAGGTGGACTAGCGGGAGGGTACGAGCAGTACTTC.

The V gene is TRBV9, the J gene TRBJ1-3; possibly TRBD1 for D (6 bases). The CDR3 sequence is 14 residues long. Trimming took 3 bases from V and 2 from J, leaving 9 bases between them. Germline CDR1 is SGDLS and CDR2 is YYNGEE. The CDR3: CASSEQGAGNTIYF. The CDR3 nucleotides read TGTGCCAGCAGCGAACAGGGAGCTGGAAACACCATATATTTT.

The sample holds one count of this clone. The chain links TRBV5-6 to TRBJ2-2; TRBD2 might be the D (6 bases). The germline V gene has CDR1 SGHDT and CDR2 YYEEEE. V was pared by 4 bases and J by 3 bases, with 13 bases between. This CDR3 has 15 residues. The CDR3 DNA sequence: TGTGCCAGCAGCCGGGGGAGAGCGGACACCGGGGAGCTGTTTTTT. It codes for CASSRGRADTGELFF.

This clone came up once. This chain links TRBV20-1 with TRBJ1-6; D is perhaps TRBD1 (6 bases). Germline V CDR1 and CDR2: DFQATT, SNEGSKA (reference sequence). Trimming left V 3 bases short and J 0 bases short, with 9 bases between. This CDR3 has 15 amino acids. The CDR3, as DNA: TGCAGTGCTAGTACAGGGCCCTCCTATAATTCACCCCTCCACTTT. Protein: CSASTGPSYNSPLHF.

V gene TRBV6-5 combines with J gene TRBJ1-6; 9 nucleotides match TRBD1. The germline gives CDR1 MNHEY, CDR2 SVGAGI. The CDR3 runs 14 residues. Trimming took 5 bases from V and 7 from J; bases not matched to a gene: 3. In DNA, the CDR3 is TGTGCCAGCAGTCGGGACAGGGCCAATTCACCCCTCCACTTT. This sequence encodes CASSRDRANSPLHF.

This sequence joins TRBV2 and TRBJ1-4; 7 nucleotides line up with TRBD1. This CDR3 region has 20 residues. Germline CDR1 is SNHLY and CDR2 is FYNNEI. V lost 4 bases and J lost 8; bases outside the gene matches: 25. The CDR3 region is CASSATGQGVTGYKGEKLFF. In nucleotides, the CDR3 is TGTGCCAGCAGTGCGACAGGGCAGGGGGTAACGGGGTACAAAGGGGAAAAACTGTTTTTT.

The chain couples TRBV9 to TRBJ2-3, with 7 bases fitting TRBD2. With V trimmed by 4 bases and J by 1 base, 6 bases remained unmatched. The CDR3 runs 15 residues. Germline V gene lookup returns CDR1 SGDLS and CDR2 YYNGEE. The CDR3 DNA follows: TGTGCCAGCAGCCCCTCAGCGGGACGCACAGATACGCAGTATTTT. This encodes CASSPSAGRTDTQYF.

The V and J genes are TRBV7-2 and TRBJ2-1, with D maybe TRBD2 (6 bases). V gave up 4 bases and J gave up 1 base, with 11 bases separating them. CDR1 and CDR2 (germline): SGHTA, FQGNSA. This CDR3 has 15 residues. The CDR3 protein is CASSSWGDSYNEQFF. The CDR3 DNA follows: TGTGCCAGCAGCTCATGGGGGGATTCCTACAATGAGCAGTTCTTC.

CDR3 coding DNA: TGCGCCAGCAGCTACGGGGGGACTGAAGCTTTCTTT. Its translation is CASSYGGTEAFF. The chain combines TRBV5-1 with TRBJ1-1, with a possible D match to TRBD1 (5 bases). V was pared by 3 bases and J by 5 bases, with 8 bases between. This CDR3 has 12 amino acids. Germline V lookup: CDR1 SGHRS, CDR2 YFSETQ. The full variable domain, in which reference TRBV5-1 and TRBJ1-1 provide the parts outside the CDR3, is KAGVTQTPRYLIKTRGQQVTLSCSPISGHRSVSWYQQTPGQGLQFLFEYFSETQRNKGNFPGRFSGRQFSNSRSEMNVSTLELGDSALYLCASSYGGTEAFFGQGTRLTVV.

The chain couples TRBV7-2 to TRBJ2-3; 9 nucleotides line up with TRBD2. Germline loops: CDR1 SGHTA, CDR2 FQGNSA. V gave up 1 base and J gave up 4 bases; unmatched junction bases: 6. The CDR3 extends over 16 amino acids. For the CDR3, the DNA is TGTGCCAGCAGCTTAGTTAGCGGGGGAGTCCCAGATACGCAGTATTTT. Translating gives CASSLVSGGVPDTQYF.

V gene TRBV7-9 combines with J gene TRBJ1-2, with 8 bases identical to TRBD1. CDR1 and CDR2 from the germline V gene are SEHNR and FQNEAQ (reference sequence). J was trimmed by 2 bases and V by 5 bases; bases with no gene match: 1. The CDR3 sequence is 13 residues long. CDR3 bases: TGTGCCAGCAGCCGACAGGGGAACTATGGCTACACCTTC. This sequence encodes CASSRQGNYGYTF.

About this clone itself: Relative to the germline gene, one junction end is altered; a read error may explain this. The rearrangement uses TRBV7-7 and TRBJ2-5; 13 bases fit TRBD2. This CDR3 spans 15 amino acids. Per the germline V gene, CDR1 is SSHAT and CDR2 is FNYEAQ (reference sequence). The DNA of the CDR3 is TGTGCTAGCAGCTTACTAGCGGGAGGGCCGGAGACCCAGTACTTC. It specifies CASSLLAGGPETQYF.

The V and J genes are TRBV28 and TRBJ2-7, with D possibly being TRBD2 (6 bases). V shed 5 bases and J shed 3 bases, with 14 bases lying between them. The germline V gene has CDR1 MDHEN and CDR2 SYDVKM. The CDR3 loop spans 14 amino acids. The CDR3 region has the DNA TGTGCCAGCAGTCCCCGACTAGGAGGCTACGAGCAGTACTTC. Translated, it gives CASSPRLGGYEQYF.

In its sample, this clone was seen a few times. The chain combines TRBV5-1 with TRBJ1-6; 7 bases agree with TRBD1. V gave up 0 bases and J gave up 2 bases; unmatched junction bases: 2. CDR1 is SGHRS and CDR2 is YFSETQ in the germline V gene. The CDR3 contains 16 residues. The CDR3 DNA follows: TGCGCCAGCAGCTTGGGGACAGGCCCCTATAATTCACCCCTCCACTTT. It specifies CASSLGTGPYNSPLHF.